This T cell receptor (beta chain) was recorded in a study of post-analysis software for immune sequencing data. Overall study findings and caveats: Included in a set of about 5 TRBV segments more frequent in patients than controls were TRBV5-6, TRBV5-1 and TRBV20-1.

Notes on this clonotype: Its matching antigen is unknown.

Germline V gene sequence: CDR1 SGHKS, CDR2 YYEKEE (reference sequence). The V end lost 4 bases, the J end lost 5 bases, and 12 bases lay between the germline ends. This CDR3 comprises 13 residues. The authors incorporated unique molecular identifiers into the TCR beta cDNA libraries. One entry per CDR3 protein results from TCRdb running MiXCR on the PCR reads. The data hold roughly 620,000 distinct CDR3 sequences, with 44% observed a single time. This chain links TRBV5-5 with TRBJ2-5, with no clear D. This TCR derives from a girl between 10 and 17 years old with multiple sclerosis. The sample taken for sequencing was blood. The CDR3 sequence is CASSISRFETQYF. In DNA, the CDR3 is TGTGCCAGCAGCATAAGTAGGTTTGAGACCCAGTACTTC.